A selection of T cell receptor beta chains follows, all from one sample in a study of regulatory T cells in long-lasting Graves disease. TCRdb reprocessed the multiplex PCR reads via MiXCR and lists one record per CDR3 protein. Of 350,000 to 450,000 distinct CDR3 sequences listed, under 25% were seen once; the top ten hold 13% to 15%. Sequencing was performed on peripheral blood mononuclear cells (PBMCs), taken when the disease was refractory, from a patient treated with antithyroid drugs. Every receptor here comes from a female donor with Graves disease. Both conserved end residues are part of each CDR3.

TRBJ2-7,TRBV28,15,CASSLPSRGVYEQYF
TRBJ2-1,TRBV7-3,16,CASSLTGTAVYNEQFF
TRBJ2-2,TRBV28,13,CASSFIENGELFF
TRBJ1-4,TRBV28,15,CASSSIFATNEKLFF
TRBJ1-1,TRBV10-3,12,CATGGVPTEAFF
TRBJ1-1,TRBV30,14,CAWSVQSGTVEAFF
TRBJ2-6,TRBV7-3,17,CASSLTGSHSGANVLTF
TRBJ1-3,TRBV12-3/TRBV12-4,16,CASSFFWGGVGNTIYF
TRBJ1-5,TRBV12-3/TRBV12-4,11,CASSGGGPQHF
TRBJ2-2,TRBV7-2,14,CASSLGQYTGELFF
TRBJ1-2,TRBV10-3,13,CATELAGRGGYTF
TRBJ2-7,TRBV4-2,15,CASSQDASGTCEQYF
TRBJ2-7,TRBV19,14,CASHGQGLPYEQYF
TRBJ2-2,TRBV20-1,16,CSARDHETGNTGELFF
TRBJ2-7,TRBV28,15,CASKGRVPSSYEQYF
TRBJ1-5,TRBV20-1,13,CSARGDSDQPQHF
TRBJ1-2,TRBV14,15,CASSQDLLGGDGYTF
TRBJ2-2,TRBV6-1,13,CASLGGAGGELFF
TRBJ2-7,TRBV3-1,17,CASSQDGTPRHSYEQYF
TRBJ2-7,TRBV12-3/TRBV12-4,15,CASSLGGSEIEKQYF
TRBJ2-2,TRBV3-1,14,CASSQAGIAGEPFF
TRBJ1-4,TRBV28,15,CASSTRTGGGEKLFF
TRBJ2-2,TRBV24-1,15,CATSDSYSITGELFF
TRBJ2-5,TRBV7-2,12,CASSPTGTSQYF
TRBJ2-3,TRBV29-1,15,CSVGGLAGGSDTQYF
TRBJ1-6,TRBV20-1,14,CSAATAGGISPLHF
TRBJ1-6,TRBV12-3/TRBV12-4,15,CASSAGRSSNSPLHF
TRBJ2-7,TRBV7-2,14,CASSLVSERYEQYF
TRBJ1-2,TRBV2,16,CASRKDRGPGNYGYTF
TRBJ2-2,TRBV4-1,15,CASSQGTGGPGELFF
TRBJ2-7,TRBV20-1,16,CSARVQGGLTGYEQYF
TRBJ2-7,TRBV7-9,14,CASSLFTGGYEQYF
TRBJ1-5,TRBV28,14,CASSSPSMYQPQHF
TRBJ2-4,TRBV29-1,10,CSGPKNIQYF
TRBJ2-1,TRBV28,14,CASSSGSATNEQFF
TRBJ2-7,TRBV19,17,CASSRNPTGTASYEQYF
TRBJ2-1,TRBV10-1,15,CASSFSRPAGNEQFF
TRBJ1-5,TRBV5-1,15,CASSLEGISNQPQHF
TRBJ1-2,TRBV28,13,CASSLGQSLGYTF
TRBJ2-4,TRBV13,15,CASSLGRSAQNIQYF
TRBJ2-7,TRBV27,14,CASSPRSGVYEQYF
TRBJ1-1,TRBV30,12,CAWEQGARLAFF
TRBJ2-7,TRBV20-1,15,CSARPKREGLYEQYF
TRBJ1-2,TRBV27,16,CASSTKAPDSGYGYTF
TRBJ1-1,TRBV7-2,15,CASTGGEHMNTEAFF
TRBJ1-4,TRBV6-1,14,CASRAGGNIEKLFF
TRBJ2-7,TRBV11-2,15,CASSSQTLAGNEQYF
TRBJ2-7,TRBV6-1,13,CASTLNPAYEQYF
TRBJ2-1,TRBV27,15,CASSLGSMVGSEQFF